The 21 T cell receptor beta chains in this list originate from one sample, sequenced in a study of blood T cells in healthy people across ages. Through a sample-barcoded 5' primer and a J-beta primer mix, a second PCR was run for roughly 6 to 12 cycles. TCRdb independently ran MiXCR on the 5' RACE reads; one entry per CDR3 protein. The sample shows roughly 1,700,000 distinct CDR3 sequences, approximately 28% of them seen only once. The specimen was blood. These receptors originate from a woman in her 30s in good health.

This clonotype was counted only a few times. CDR3: CASRRTTLSYNEQFF. CDR3 DNA sequence: TGTGCCAGCAGAAGGACTACTCTCTCCTACAATGAGCAGTTCTTC. V gene TRBV6-5 combines with J gene TRBJ2-1, with D perhaps TRBD2 (6 bases). Trimming shortened V by 6 bases and J by 0 bases, and 12 bases separated the two germline ends. In germline, CDR1 is MNHEY, CDR2 SVGAGI. The CDR3 length is 15 residues.

V and J are TRBV5-1 and TRBJ2-4; 11 nucleotides match TRBD2. Judging by the DNA end, TRBJ2-5 fits better; the J call may be wrong. Germline loops: CDR1 SGHRS, CDR2 YFSETQ. The CDR3 is made up of 15 amino acids. The DNA of the CDR3 is TGCGCCAGCAGGCCGACTAGCGGGGCCCAAGAGACCCAGTACTTC. Residues: CASRPTSGAQETQYF.

J is TRBJ1-1 and V is TRBV20-1; TRBD1 is a possible D gene (6 bases). The CDR3 totals 16 residues. V lost 5 bases, J lost 1 base, and 20 bases lay in between. The germline V gene encodes CDR1 DFQATT and CDR2 SNEGSKA (reference sequence). DNA for the CDR3: TGCAGTGCTGTCGGATTTGGGGGCCCCCGGAACACTGAAGCTTTCTTT. Its translation: CSAVGFGGPRNTEAFF.

This clonotype was observed a few times. The junction differs from germline at one of its ends, possibly a read error. This sequence joins TRBV9 and TRBJ2-3; D is perhaps TRBD1 or TRBD2 (5 bases each). The germline V gene encodes CDR1 SGDLS and CDR2 YYNGEE. The CDR3 sequence is 14 residues long. This CDR3 reads CASGMGRSKDTQYF. As DNA, the CDR3 is TGTGCCAGCGGCATGGGACGAAGCAAAGATACGCAGTATTTT.

This clonotype was counted only a few times. The chain is built from TRBV30 and TRBJ1-1; D is uncertain. V lost 2 bases and J lost 3, with 10 bases in between. CDR3 length equals 13 residues. Germline V CDR1 and CDR2: GTSNPN, SVGIG (reference sequence). The CDR3 is CAWSTRRDTEAFF. For the CDR3, the DNA is TGTGCCTGGAGTACCCGGAGGGACACTGAAGCTTTCTTT.

Comments on this clonotype: At one end the junction does not follow the germline gene, possibly because of a read error. The rearrangement uses TRBV12-3 or TRBV12-4 and TRBJ2-3, with 10 nucleotides matching TRBD2. This CDR3 has 16 residues. The CDR3 DNA is TGTGCCAGCAGCCCCCTAGCGGGAGTGACGGCAGATGCGCAGTATTTT. Translated, it gives CASSPLAGVTADAQYF.

This clonotype was seen just once. The chain is built from TRBV7-9 and TRBJ2-7; D is possibly TRBD2 (6 bases). V gave up 5 bases and J gave up 0 bases, with 26 bases separating them. CDR3 length: 19 amino acids. CDR1 and CDR2 (germline): SEHNR, FQNEAQ (reference sequence). The CDR3 region has the DNA TGTGCCAGCAGCCCCCGGGTCGAGGAGGGGCCGGTGGGCTCCTACGAGCAGTACTTC. Protein sequence: CASSPRVEEGPVGSYEQYF.

This clonotype was seen at least ten times. The chain is built from TRBV6-5 and TRBJ1-5; D ambiguous. Looked up from germline, CDR1 is MNHEY and CDR2 is SVGAGI. Deletions cut 6 bases from V and 1 base from J, with 10 bases between. This CDR3 contains 14 residues. The CDR3: CASRQGRSNQPQHF. The CDR3 DNA follows: TGTGCCAGCAGACAAGGAAGGAGCAATCAGCCCCAGCATTTT.

This clonotype has just a few counts. V and J are TRBV5-1 and TRBJ2-1; D ambiguous. The CDR3 runs 13 residues. V lost 5 bases and J 5 bases, leaving 11 bases between the germline ends. Germline lookup yields CDR1 SGHRS and CDR2 YFSETQ. The CDR3 DNA reads TGCGCCAGCAGTTTCGAGTCTGACAATGAGCAGTTCTTC. Translated: CASSFESDNEQFF. The entire variable domain, with the rest obtained from reference TRBV5-1 and TRBJ2-1, is as follows: KAGVTQTPRYLIKTRGQQVTLSCSPISGHRSVSWYQQTPGQGLQFLFEYFSETQRNKGNFPGRFSGRQFSNSRSEMNVSTLELGDSALYLCASSFESDNEQFFGPGTRLTVL.

The chain joins TRBV20-1 to TRBJ2-4; D is unclear. The DNA end favors TRBJ2-7, so the J call may be wrong. Germline CDR1 reads DFQATT; CDR2 reads SNEGSKA (reference sequence). This CDR3 contains 16 residues. The CDR3 nucleotides are TGCAGTGCTAGACCTATCTCTTGGCTAAGCGTGGGCGAGCAGTACTTC. Amino acid sequence: CSARPISWLSVGEQYF.

The V gene is TRBV30, the J gene TRBJ1-2, with a weak D call TRBD1 (6 bases). Trimming shortened V by 3 bases and J by 2 bases, and 13 bases separated the two germline ends. There are 14 residues in the CDR3. The germline CDR1 and CDR2 sequences are GTSNPN and SVGIG (reference sequence). In nucleotides, the CDR3 is TGTGCCTGGAGATCGGACAGCCCCAACTATGGCTACACCTTC. Translation: CAWRSDSPNYGYTF.

J is TRBJ2-3 and V is TRBV20-1; 8 positions agree with TRBD2. The junction had 10 bases not matched to a gene; V was cut back by 4 bases and J by 4 bases. The length of the CDR3 is 15 residues. Germline values: CDR1 DFQATT, CDR2 SNEGSKA (reference sequence). In DNA, the CDR3 is TGCAGTGCTACCCCTCGGGGCGGGAGGTCAGATACGCAGTATTTT. Its translation is CSATPRGGRSDTQYF.

This clonotype was observed a few times. This chain joins TRBV6-5 and TRBJ2-1, with no clear D. The CDR3 extends over 11 amino acids. Germline CDR1 reads MNHEY; CDR2 reads SVGAGI. Deletions cut 11 bases from V and 6 bases from J, with 11 bases between. The CDR3 sequence: CAGSNGNEQFF. Here the CDR3 DNA reads TGTGCCGGCTCGAACGGCAATGAGCAGTTCTTC.

The V call is TRBV20-1, the J call TRBJ2-5; D possibly matches TRBD1 or TRBD2 (5 bases each). Trimming shortened V by 5 bases and J by 2 bases, and 18 bases separated the two germline ends. The length of the CDR3 is 15 residues. Per germline, CDR1 DFQATT and CDR2 SNEGSKA (reference sequence). The CDR3 coding sequence is TGCAGTGCTCCCCGCTGGGGGTTATTACAAGAGACCCAGTACTTC. It is translated as CSAPRWGLLQETQYF.

V gene TRBV7-9 combines with J gene TRBJ1-3; TRBD1 agrees at 7 bases. With 5 bases clipped from V and 0 bases from J, the junction kept 7 bases outside the gene matches. The CDR3 spans 16 residues. CDR1 is SEHNR and CDR2 is FQNEAQ in the germline V gene (reference sequence). The CDR3 coding sequence is TGTGCCAGCAGCCCGAGACAGGGAATCTCTGGAAACACCATATATTTT. It is translated as CASSPRQGISGNTIYF.

The genes are TRBV6-1 and TRBJ2-7, with D maybe TRBD2 (5 bases). Trimming removed 4 bases from V and 2 bases from J, with 15 bases in between. CDR1 and CDR2 from the germline V gene are MNHNS and SASEGT. The CDR3 totals 15 residues. In nucleotides, the CDR3 is TGTGCCAGCAGTGGAAGTTCCGGGGAACCCTACGAGCAGTACTTC. This codes for CASSGSSGEPYEQYF.

This clonotype has a handful of counts. J is TRBJ2-5 and V is TRBV5-1; 10 bases map to TRBD2. V shed 3 bases and J 5 bases; nucleotides not matched to a gene: 10. From germline, CDR1 is SGHRS and CDR2 YFSETQ. The CDR3 loop spans 16 amino acids. Here the CDR3 reads CASSSGLAVGRETQYF. The CDR3 nucleotides are TGCGCCAGCAGCTCCGGACTAGCGGTCGGCCGGGAGACCCAGTACTTC.

The table lists this clonotype with a few counts. The rearrangement joins TRBV7-8 to TRBJ2-1; 11 nucleotides match TRBD2. J lost 4 bases, V lost 4 bases, and 6 bases had no gene match. CDR1 is SGHVS, CDR2 FQNEAQ, per germline. CDR3 length: 16 amino acids. As DNA, the CDR3 is TGTGCCAGCAGCTCGTTAGCGGGAGGGGCATACAATGAGCAGTTCTTC. It specifies CASSSLAGGAYNEQFF.

The J gene is TRBJ1-4, the V gene TRBV5-5; the D gene is possibly TRBD1 (5 bases). In germline, CDR1 is SGHKS, CDR2 YYEKEE (reference sequence). CDR3 length: 16 residues. Trimming took off 1 base at V and 0 bases at J, with 10 bases between the two ends. The chain's CDR3 is CASSLSGAATNEKLFF. In nucleotides, the CDR3 is TGTGCCAGCAGCTTGAGCGGGGCCGCAACTAATGAAAAACTGTTTTTT.

This clonotype appeared a few times. The chain uses TRBV10-3 and TRBJ2-3; a weak D match, TRBD2 (6 bases). V lost 5 bases, J lost 1 base, and 13 bases lay in between. Germline loops: CDR1 ENHRY, CDR2 SYGVKD. The CDR3 consists of 15 residues. CDR3 nucleotides: TGTGCCATCAGTCTCGGGGGAGCTGGCACAGATACGCAGTATTTT. It codes for CAISLGGAGTDTQYF.

The genes are TRBV3-1 and TRBJ1-1; no clear D gene. The CDR3 runs 14 residues. Per germline, CDR1 LGHDT and CDR2 YNNKEL (reference sequence). V was trimmed by 3 bases and J by 0 bases, leaving 8 bases between them. The CDR3 DNA sequence: TGTGCCAGCAGCCATTCGGGTCTGAACACTGAAGCTTTCTTT. It translates to CASSHSGLNTEAFF.